One and the same sample provided the 11 T cell receptor beta chains below, sequenced in a study of blood T cells in healthy people across ages (dated by TCRdb to between 2015 and 2017). Preparation of the library involved 5' RACE. Instrument used: Illumina HiSeq 2500. A second PCR of about 6 to 11 cycles was performed with a sample-barcoded 5' primer and a J-beta primer mix. TCRdb ran its own pipeline on the public reads, namely fastp trimming at Q25 and MiXCR clone calling, and kept in-frame beta chains. For every CDR3 protein sequence, its rows merge into one entry that carries the most common genes and DNA. Counted in this sample were approximately 690,000 distinct CDR3 sequences; about 53% of them appeared once. The ten largest clones add up to around 37% of the sample. Sequencing input: blood. The receptors were gathered from a man in his fifties or sixties in good health.

This clonotype has only a few counts. The chain has TRBV4-1 and TRBJ2-2, with 8 nucleotides matching TRBD2. Germline CDR1 is MGHRA and CDR2 is YSYEKL. CDR3 size: 16 residues. V trimming: 0 bases; J trimming: 6 bases; junction bases outside the gene matches: 6. The DNA of the CDR3 is TGCGCCAGCAGCCAAGAGTGGGGACTAGGTCCCGGGGAGCTGTTTTTT. Protein sequence: CASSQEWGLGPGELFF.

The chain has TRBV18 and TRBJ1-2; D gene unclear. This CDR3 has 13 residues. Germline-derived CDR1 and CDR2 are KGHSH and LQKENI. V lost 0 bases, J lost 5 bases, and 7 bases lay in between. The CDR3 protein is CASSPPSEYGYTF. For the CDR3, the DNA is TGTGCCAGCTCACCACCGTCGGAATATGGCTACACCTTC.

This clonotype was seen only a few times. The gene calls are TRBV29-1 and TRBJ1-2; D is ambiguous. CDR3 length: 14 residues. The V gene lost 1 base and the J gene lost 6 bases, with 15 bases spanning the gap. CDR1 is SQVTM and CDR2 is ANQGSEA in the germline V gene. For the CDR3, the DNA is TGCAGCGTTGAAGCGACCAGTCGTTTGGATGGCTACACCTTC. Translated: CSVEATSRLDGYTF.

The chain is built from TRBV12-3 or TRBV12-4 and TRBJ2-3; D not certain. Trimming took 5 bases from V and 4 from J, leaving 13 bases between them. The length of the CDR3 is 14 residues. CDR3 loop: CASSLTAAADTQYF. The CDR3 DNA is TGTGCCAGCAGTCTCACCGCGGCGGCAGATACGCAGTATTTT.

This clonotype has more than one count but fewer than ten. A much larger clone lies one base from this, so it may be a read error. The chain employs TRBV5-1 and TRBJ2-5; 8 positions match TRBD1. The junction had 5 bases not matched to a gene; V was cut back by 0 bases and J by 4 bases. The germline CDR1 and CDR2 sequences are SGHRS and YFSETQ. The CDR3 totals 15 residues. The CDR3 here is CASSLGGQDGETQYF. The CDR3 coding sequence is TGCGCCAGCAGCTTGGGGGGACAGGATGGAGAGACCCAGTACTTC.

V is TRBV29-1 and J is TRBJ1-1; D not resolved. Trimming cost V 4 bases and J 5 bases, with 11 bases left between them. Germline V gene sequence: CDR1 SQVTM, CDR2 ANQGSEA. The CDR3 sequence is 12 residues long. CDR3 coding DNA: TGCAGCGTTGCCGACCCGGGAACTGAAGCTTTCTTT. It encodes CSVADPGTEAFF. Variable domain in full (rest from reference TRBV29-1 and TRBJ1-1): SAVISQKPSRDICQRGTSLTIQCQVDSQVTMMFWYRQQPGQSLTLIATANQGSEATYESGFVIDKFPISRPNLTFSTLTVSNMSPEDSSIYLCSVADPGTEAFFGQGTRLTVV.

This chain joins TRBV6-6 and TRBJ1-2; D is undetermined. Germline V gene lookup returns CDR1 MNHNY and CDR2 SVGAGI (reference sequence). The CDR3 contains 12 residues. Trimming stripped 4 bases from V and 8 bases from J, with 11 bases between. The CDR3 is CASSSTEEGYTF. The CDR3 DNA sequence: TGTGCCAGCAGTTCCACCGAAGAAGGCTACACCTTC.

This clonotype was detected a few times. The chain recombines TRBV29-1 with TRBJ2-5; 11 positions agree with TRBD1. Germline CDR1 and CDR2: SQVTM and ANQGSEA. The CDR3 length is 15 residues. The ends lost 3 bases at V and 4 bases at J; junction bases unmatched: 7. The CDR3 sequence: CSVEPLGQGGETQYF. The CDR3 DNA reads TGCAGCGTTGAGCCCCTGGGACAGGGGGGAGAGACCCAGTACTTC.

The V call is TRBV6-5, the J call TRBJ1-2; the D gene is possibly TRBD1 (5 bases). Trimming stripped 6 bases from V and 2 bases from J, with 10 bases between. CDR1 MNHEY and CDR2 SVGAGI come from the germline V gene. The CDR3 sequence is 13 residues long. The chain's CDR3 is CASRTALNYGYTF. Written as DNA, the CDR3 is TGTGCCAGCAGGACAGCTCTGAACTATGGCTACACCTTC.

The chain carries TRBV29-1 and TRBJ1-2; D uncertain. V was shortened by 4 bases and J by 7 bases, with 13 bases between the two germline ends. Germline V gene data show CDR1 as SQVTM and CDR2 as ANQGSEA. The CDR3 length is 12 residues. CDR3 sequence reads: CSVVGGEGGYTF. In DNA form, the CDR3 reads TGCAGCGTTGTCGGAGGCGAGGGTGGCTACACCTTC.

This CDR3 reads CASSTLAGGPNEQFF. In DNA form, the CDR3 reads TGCGCCAGCTCCACGCTAGCGGGGGGGCCCAATGAGCAGTTCTTC. The J gene is TRBJ2-1, the V gene TRBV5-1; the match to TRBD2 covers 12 bases. Trimming removed 7 bases from V and 6 bases from J; junction bases left unmatched: 8. CDR1 SGHRS and CDR2 YFSETQ come from the germline V gene. CDR3 size: 15 residues.